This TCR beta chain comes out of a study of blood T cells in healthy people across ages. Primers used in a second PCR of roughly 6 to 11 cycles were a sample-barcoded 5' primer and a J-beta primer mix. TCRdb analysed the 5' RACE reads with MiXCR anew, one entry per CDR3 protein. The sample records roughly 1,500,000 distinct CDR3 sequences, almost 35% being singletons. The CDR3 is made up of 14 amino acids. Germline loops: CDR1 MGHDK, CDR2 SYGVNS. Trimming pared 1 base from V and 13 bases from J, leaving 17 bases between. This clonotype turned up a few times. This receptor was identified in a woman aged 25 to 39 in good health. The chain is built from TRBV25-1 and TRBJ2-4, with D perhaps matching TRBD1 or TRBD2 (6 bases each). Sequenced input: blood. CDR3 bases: TGTGCCAGCAGTGAATTACCTGGAGGGGGTGAGCAGTACTTC. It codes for CASSELPGGGEQYF.